A single sample is the source of the 18 T cell receptor beta chains below, sequenced in a study of cytomegalovirus exposure and HLA in healthy donors. PCR was performed using 60 Vbeta and 13 Jbeta primers. Assay used: immunoSEQ multiplex PCR; TCRdb lists only in-frame clones, some missing. The data show 100,000 to 150,000 clones, with 70% to 90% seen just once and more than 1.5% held by the top ten. Sequences were obtained from PBMCs. Source of these receptors: a man aged 35-49 years in good health and CMV-seronegative.

The chain couples TRBV4-1 to TRBJ1-2, with 7 bases lining up with TRBD1. J was trimmed by 4 bases and V by 1 base; bases with no gene match: 12. CDR1 is MGHRA and CDR2 is YSYEKL in the germline V gene. CDR3 length: 17 residues. The CDR3 here is CASSQGIGTEEFYGYTF. CDR3 nucleotide sequence: TGCGCCAGCAGCCAAGGTATCGGGACAGAGGAATTCTATGGCTACACCTTC.

The chain employs TRBV6-4 and TRBJ2-1, with D possibly being TRBD2 (6 bases). Germline V CDR1 and CDR2: MRHNA, SNTAGT. This CDR3 is built from 16 residues. Trimming pared 6 bases from V and 5 bases from J, leaving 20 bases between. The CDR3: CASSDTGRTGDNEQFF. The CDR3 nucleotides are TGTGCCAGCAGCGATACCGGACGCACGGGGGACAATGAGCAGTTCTTC.

V gene TRBV28 combines with J gene TRBJ2-7; the D gene is possibly TRBD2 (7 bases). V was cut by 10 bases and J by 3 bases, with 19 bases left in between. The CDR3 sequence is 14 residues long. CDR1 is MDHEN, CDR2 SYDVKM, per germline. The CDR3 nucleotides read TGTGCCACCTTAGGGAGGGGGGCTCACTACGAGCAGTACTTC. Encoded protein: CATLGRGAHYEQYF.

V is TRBV9 and J is TRBJ2-5, with D tentatively TRBD1 (6 bases). Germline V gene data show CDR1 as SGDLS and CDR2 as YYNGEE. The CDR3 runs to 16 residues. V was cut by 3 bases and J by 1 base, with 16 bases left in between. CDR3 in amino acids: CASSAALGTTQETQYF. In DNA form, the CDR3 reads TGTGCCAGCAGCGCGGCCCTAGGGACAACCCAAGAGACCCAGTACTTC.

The chain couples TRBV5-6 to TRBJ2-7, with TRBD2 identical over 11 bases. Germline CDR1 SGHDT, CDR2 YYEEEE. With V trimmed by 1 base and J by 3 bases, 6 bases remained unmatched. CDR3 length: 16 amino acids. The CDR3 protein is CASSLKTSGVVYEQYF. DNA for the CDR3: TGTGCCAGCAGCTTGAAGACTAGCGGGGTGGTCTACGAGCAGTACTTC.

This clone was counted a few times. The CDR3 coding sequence is TGTGCCAGCAGCTTTGGAAGTGGGGGGGGCACAGATACGCAGTATTTT. Encoded protein: CASSFGSGGGTDTQYF. This chain joins TRBV7-3 and TRBJ2-3, with 7 nucleotides matching TRBD2. V shed 3 bases, J shed 1 base, and the junction held 7 bases outside the gene matches. Germline V gene sequence: CDR1 SGHTA, CDR2 FQGTGA. The CDR3 spans 16 residues.

This sequence joins TRBV6-6 and TRBJ2-3; tentatively, D is TRBD2 (5 bases). This CDR3 comprises 14 residues. The ends were cut back, 6 bases at V and 5 bases at J, with 15 bases in the middle. The V gene's germline CDR1 is MNHNY and CDR2 SVGAGI (reference sequence). The CDR3 here is CASRPGRRGDTQYF. The CDR3 DNA is TGTGCCAGCAGACCGGGAAGGAGAGGAGATACGCAGTATTTT.

The chain uses TRBV4-3 and TRBJ2-1; TRBD2 matches at 9 bases. Germline lookup yields CDR1 LGHNA and CDR2 YSLEER. CDR3 size: 15 residues. V trimming: 1 base; J trimming: 2 bases; junction bases outside the gene matches: 0. For the CDR3, the DNA is TGCGCCAGCAGCCAAGCTAGCGGGACCTACAATGAGCAGTTCTTC. Protein sequence: CASSQASGTYNEQFF.

The chain employs TRBV6-1 and TRBJ1-6; no clear D gene. Germline V gene lookup returns CDR1 MNHNS and CDR2 SASEGT. The length of the CDR3 is 15 residues. Trimming removed 11 bases from V and 0 bases from J, with 14 bases in between. The DNA of the CDR3 is TGTGCCGGCCGTACGGGAGTCTCCTATAATTCACCCCTCCACTTT. This gives the protein CAGRTGVSYNSPLHF.

This sequence joins TRBV29-1 and TRBJ2-2; TRBD1 aligns across 8 bases. CDR1 and CDR2 (germline): SQVTM, ANQGSEA. The V segment lost 4 bases and the J segment 7 bases; nucleotides outside the gene matches: 14. The CDR3 covers 16 residues. The DNA for the CDR3 is TGCAGCGTTGGAAGGGTCAGGGGGCCGGGTAGCGGGGAGCTGTTTTTT. Amino acids: CSVGRVRGPGSGELFF.

This clone was counted a few times. The V call is TRBV28, the J call TRBJ1-2; D uncertain. Trimming took off 2 bases at V and 7 bases at J, with 8 bases between the two ends. This CDR3 spans 12 amino acids. The germline CDR1 and CDR2 sequences are MDHEN and SYDVKM. The CDR3 region has the DNA TGTGCCAGCAGTTTAAGGAGGGTTGGCTACACCTTC. Its protein product is CASSLRRVGYTF.

The genes are TRBV7-3 and TRBJ1-6; TRBD1 agrees at 12 bases. The CDR3 runs to 18 residues. V lost 5 bases, J lost 5 bases, and 10 bases stayed unmatched. Germline CDR1 reads SGHTA; CDR2 reads FQGTGA. The CDR3 loop reads CASSPPWDRGPDNSPLHF. As DNA, the CDR3 is TGTGCCAGCAGCCCACCCTGGGACAGGGGGCCGGATAATTCACCCCTCCACTTT.

This clone occurred once. CDR3 loop: CASSSIGLAGSYNEQFF. CDR3 coding DNA: TGTGCCAGCAGCTCAATCGGACTAGCGGGATCCTACAATGAGCAGTTCTTC. This chain joins TRBV11-3 and TRBJ2-1; 12 bases map to TRBD2. The CDR3 extends over 17 amino acids. Germline CDR1 SGHNT, CDR2 YENEEA. Losses at the gene ends were 4 bases for V and 1 base for J; bases not matched to a gene: 5.

V usage is TRBV5-1 and J usage is TRBJ2-3; 8 bases align to TRBD1. J gave up 2 bases and V 7 bases, and 3 bases lay outside the gene matches. The CDR3 has 13 amino acids. CDR1 is SGHRS and CDR2 is YFSETQ in the germline V gene. The CDR3 reads CASGRGPTDTQYF. CDR3 bases: TGCGCCAGCGGCAGGGGGCCCACAGATACGCAGTATTTT.

The rearrangement joins TRBV4-2 to TRBJ1-1; a weak D match, TRBD1 (6 bases). Deletions cut 1 base from V and 3 bases from J, with 9 bases between. The CDR3 is made up of 14 amino acids. Per the germline V gene, CDR1 is LGHNA and CDR2 is YNFKEQ. CDR3 loop: CASSQAYRDTEAFF. The CDR3 DNA is TGTGCCAGCAGCCAAGCTTACAGGGACACTGAAGCTTTCTTT.

The table lists this clone with a count of one. The V call is TRBV7-9, the J call TRBJ1-2, with D unresolved. CDR3 size: 14 residues. The ends were cut back, 1 base at V and 8 bases at J, with 14 bases in the middle. Germline lookup yields CDR1 SEHNR and CDR2 FQNEAQ (reference sequence). The CDR3 loop reads CASSLGGLSIGYTF. The CDR3 DNA is TGTGCCAGCAGCTTAGGTGGGCTTTCGATCGGCTACACCTTC. The full variable domain, its missing parts supplied by reference TRBV7-9 and TRBJ1-2, is DTGVSQNPRHKITKRGQNVTFRCDPISEHNRLYWYRQTLGQGPEFLTYFQNEAQLEKSRLLSDRFSAERPKGSFSTLEIQRTEQGDSAMYLCASSLGGLSIGYTFGSGTRLTVV.

This clone appeared a few times. V gene TRBV7-9 combines with J gene TRBJ2-7, with 9 bases fitting TRBD2. This CDR3 comprises 19 residues. Germline CDR1 SEHNR, CDR2 FQNEAQ (reference sequence). J lost 3 bases, V lost 5 bases, and 20 bases had no gene match. CDR3 sequence (DNA): TGTGCCAGCAGCCCCGGGGGGCTAGCGGGACGGTGGGGGGTCTACGAGCAGTACTTC. Its protein product is CASSPGGLAGRWGVYEQYF.

V and J are TRBV15 and TRBJ2-7, with 11 positions matching TRBD2. The CDR3 is made up of 15 amino acids. The trim removed 4 bases at V and 2 bases at J, leaving 4 bases unmatched. Per germline, CDR1 LNHNV and CDR2 YYDKDF (reference sequence). The CDR3 reads CATSKPTSGAYEQYF. CDR3 nucleotides: TGTGCCACCAGCAAACCGACTAGCGGGGCCTACGAGCAGTACTTC. Drawing the rest from reference TRBV15 and TRBJ2-7, the complete variable domain is DAMVIQNPRYQVTQFGKPVTLSCSQTLNHNVMYWYQQKSSQAPKLLFHYYDKDFNNEADTPDNFQSRRPNTSFCFLDIRSPGLGDTAMYLCATSKPTSGAYEQYFGPGTRLTVT.